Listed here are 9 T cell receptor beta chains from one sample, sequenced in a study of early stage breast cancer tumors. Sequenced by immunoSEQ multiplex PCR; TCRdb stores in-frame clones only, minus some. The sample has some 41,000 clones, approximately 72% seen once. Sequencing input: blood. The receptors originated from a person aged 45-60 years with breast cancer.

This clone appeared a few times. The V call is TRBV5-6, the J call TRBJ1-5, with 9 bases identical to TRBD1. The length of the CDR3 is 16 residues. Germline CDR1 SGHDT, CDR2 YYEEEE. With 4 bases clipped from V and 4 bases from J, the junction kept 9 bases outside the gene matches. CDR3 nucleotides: TGTGCCAGCAGCCCCGAGCGGACAGGGGATAATCAGCCCCAGCATTTT. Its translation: CASSPERTGDNQPQHF. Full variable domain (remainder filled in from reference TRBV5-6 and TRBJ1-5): DAGVTQSPTHLIKTRGQQVTLRCSPKSGHDTVSWYQQALGQGPQFIFQYYEEEERQRGNFPDRFSGHQFPNYSSELNVNALLLGDSALYLCASSPERTGDNQPQHFGDGTRLSIL.

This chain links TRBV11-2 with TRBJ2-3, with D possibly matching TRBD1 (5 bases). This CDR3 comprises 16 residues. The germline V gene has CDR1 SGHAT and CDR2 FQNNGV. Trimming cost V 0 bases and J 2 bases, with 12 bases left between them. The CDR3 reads CASSLDKPGITDTQYF. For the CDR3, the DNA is TGTGCCAGCAGCTTAGATAAGCCAGGGATCACAGATACGCAGTATTTT.

The CDR3 region is CASSSLPGLAGVTDTQYF. DNA for the CDR3: TGTGCCAGCAGCTCCCTCCCGGGACTAGCGGGAGTCACAGATACGCAGTATTTT. The chain joins TRBV7-9 to TRBJ2-3, with 14 bases aligning to TRBD2. The junction had 8 bases not matched to a gene; V was cut back by 4 bases and J by 2 bases. This CDR3 is built from 18 residues. Germline assignment: CDR1 SEHNR and CDR2 FQNEAQ (reference sequence).

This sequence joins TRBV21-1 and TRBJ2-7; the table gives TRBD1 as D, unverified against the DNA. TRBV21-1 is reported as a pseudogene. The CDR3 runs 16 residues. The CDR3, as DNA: TGTGCCAGCAGCAAATCCAGGACAGAAAAATTATACGAGCAGTACGTC. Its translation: CASSKSRTEKLYEQYV.

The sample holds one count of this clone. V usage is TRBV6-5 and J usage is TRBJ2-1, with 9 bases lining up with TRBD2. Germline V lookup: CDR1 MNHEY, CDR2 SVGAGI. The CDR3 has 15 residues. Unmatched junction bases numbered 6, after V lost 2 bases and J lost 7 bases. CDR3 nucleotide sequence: TGTGCCAGCAGTTACGGGCGGGGGGGCCATAATGAGCAGTTCTTC. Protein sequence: CASSYGRGGHNEQFF.

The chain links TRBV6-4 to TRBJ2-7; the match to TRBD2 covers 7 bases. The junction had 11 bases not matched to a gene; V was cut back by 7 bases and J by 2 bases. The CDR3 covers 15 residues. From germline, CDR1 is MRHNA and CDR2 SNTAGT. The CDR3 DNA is TGTGCCAGCAAGGAGGTAACTAGCGCTACCTACGAGCAGTACTTC. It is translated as CASKEVTSATYEQYF.

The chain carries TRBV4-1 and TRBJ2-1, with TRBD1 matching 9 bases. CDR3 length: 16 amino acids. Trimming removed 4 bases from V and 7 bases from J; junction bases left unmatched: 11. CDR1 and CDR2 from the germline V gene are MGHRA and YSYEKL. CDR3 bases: TGCGCCAGCAGCCCCGAACCGGGGACAGGGTGGAATGAGCAGTTCTTC. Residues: CASSPEPGTGWNEQFF.

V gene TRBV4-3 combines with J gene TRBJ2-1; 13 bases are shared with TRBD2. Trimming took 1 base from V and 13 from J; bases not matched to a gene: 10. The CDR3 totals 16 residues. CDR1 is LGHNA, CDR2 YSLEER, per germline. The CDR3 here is CASSQVFTSGGADQFF. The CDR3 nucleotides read TGCGCCAGCAGCCAAGTGTTCACTAGCGGGGGGGCCGATCAGTTCTTC.

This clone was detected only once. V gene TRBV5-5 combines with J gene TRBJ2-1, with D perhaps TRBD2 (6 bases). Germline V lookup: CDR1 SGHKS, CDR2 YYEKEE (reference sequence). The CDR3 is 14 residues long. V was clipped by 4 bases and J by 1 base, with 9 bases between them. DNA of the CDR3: TGTGCCAGCAGCCGGGACTGGTCCTACAATGAGCAGTTCTTC. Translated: CASSRDWSYNEQFF.